Included here is one T cell receptor beta chain sequence, with context. Trimming at V came to 4 bases and at J to 4 bases, leaving 6 bases not matched to a gene. Germline CDR1 LNHDA, CDR2 SQIVND (reference sequence). The CDR3 runs 15 residues. Some clones are missing from TCRdb's copy, which holds only in-frame ones; the method was immunoSEQ multiplex PCR. The sample records 200,000 to 250,000 clones, about 83% being singletons. The data belong to a study of blood T cell repertoires in COVID-19. In the study overall: Collection of acute and convalescent COVID-19 samples took place in the United States, Italy and Spain.

Ages ranged from about 18 to 89 years, with residence in about 23 US areas. Donors in Cohort 3 who had recovered were those with two negative PCRs, healthcare professional clearance, or resolution of their symptoms. The sequencing input was PBMCs or T cells enriched from blood (not recorded which). The receptor was isolated from a woman aged 40 to 49 who had recovered from COVID-19. J is TRBJ2-2 and V is TRBV19; 7 bases align to TRBD1. Here the CDR3 reads CASSTRDSTTGELFF. CDR3 DNA: TGTGCCAGTAGTACCCGGGACAGCACCACCGGGGAGCTGTTTTTT.